This TCR beta chain was obtained from a study of blood T cell repertoires in COVID-19. Study overall: The cDNA or gDNA used as material had been derived from T cells, B-cell-depleted T cells, or PBMCs.

The repertoire was sequenced with immunoSEQ multiplex PCR; TCRdb's copy has only in-frame clones and lacks some. Of about 220,000 clones listed, 80% are singletons. Germline values: CDR1 SGDLS, CDR2 YYNGEE. The CDR3 sequence is 13 residues long. With 0 bases removed from V and 9 bases from J, the gap between germline ends came to 12 bases. The receptor's source is a human donor in a cohort sampled during active COVID-19. The sequencing input was peripheral blood. The chain employs TRBV9 and TRBJ1-1, with a weak D call TRBD1 (6 bases). As DNA, the CDR3 is TGTGCCAGCAGCGTAGACAGGGACGGGAAAGCTTTCTTT. It specifies CASSVDRDGKAFF. The complete variable domain, with remaining parts taken from reference TRBV9 and TRBJ1-1, reads DSGVTQTPKHLITATGQRVTLRCSPRSGDLSVYWYQQSLDQGLQFLIQYYNGEERAKGNILERFSAQQFPDLHSELNLSSLELGDSALYFCASSVDRDGKAFFGQGTRLTVV.